The clone carrying this TCR beta chain appeared many times. This sample was included in a study of T-cell reconstitution after alpha-beta-depleted transplantation in children. For TCRbeta, the library was prepared with unique molecular identifiers. TCRdb itself ran the PCR reads through MiXCR, one entry per CDR3 protein. The repertoire holds some 640,000 distinct CDR3 sequences, with around 17% as singletons. Trimming cost V 4 bases and J 9 bases, with 13 bases left between them. The CDR3 length is 12 residues. Germline values: CDR1 SQVTM, CDR2 ANQGSEA. The receptor was derived from a human donor who donated a stem cell graft to a child with acute myeloid leukemia. The chain has TRBV29-1 and TRBJ2-1; tentative D call: TRBD2 (5 bases). The sequenced sample was PBMCs from the stem cell graft donor, obtained from the stem cell graft. Here the CDR3 reads CSVGSSRGEQFF. CDR3 DNA: TGCAGCGTTGGGTCTAGCAGAGGTGAGCAGTTCTTC.